Listed below are T cell receptor beta chains from one sample, sequenced in a study. A single record per CDR3 protein comes from TCRdb applying MiXCR to the RT-PCR reads. This repertoire shows approximately 720,000 distinct CDR3 sequences, 12% to 15% found once; its top ten account for 3.6%. The sample was memory CD4+ T cells from blood. Receptors were obtained from a female donor in good health, serving as a healthy control. The CDR3 runs from the conserved cysteine through the conserved F or W. A D gene is named only where the DNA matches it firmly. Clone size appears in some rows only: once, few, many, or a class for an expanded clone.

V	J	D	size	CDR3	DNA
TRBV20-1	TRBJ1-2	TRBD1	few	CSARTGGGYGYTF	TGCAGTGCTAGAACAGGGGGCGGCTATGGCTACACCTTC
TRBV7-2	TRBJ2-2	TRBD2	.	CASSFRRELTGELFF	TGTGCCAGCAGCTTTAGGCGGGAGCTCACCGGGGAGCTGTTTTTT
TRBV5-6	TRBJ1-1	.	few	CASSLGRNEAFF	TGTGCCAGCAGCTTGGGCCGGAATGAAGCTTTCTTT
TRBV5-5	TRBJ2-7	.	many	CASSDLQPREQYF	TGTGCCAGCAGCGACCTACAGCCTCGGGAGCAGTACTTC
TRBV20-1	TRBJ2-2	TRBD2	many	CSARPGLAPRGELFF	TGCAGTGCTAGACCGGGACTAGCCCCGAGAGGGGAGCTGTTTTTT
TRBV30	TRBJ1-4	TRBD1	many	CAWDRGTGNEKLFF	TGTGCCTGGGACCGTGGGACAGGGAATGAAAAACTGTTTTTT
TRBV7-2	TRBJ2-3	.	many	CASSLDRGRDTQYF	TGTGCCAGCAGCTTAGACCGGGGCCGAGATACGCAGTATTTT
TRBV10-3	TRBJ2-1	.	many	CATQADRTYNEQFF	TGTGCCACTCAAGCCGACAGAACCTACAATGAGCAGTTCTTC
TRBV6-2/TRBV6-3	TRBJ1-1	.	.	CASSQNSPGEAFF	TGTGCCAGCAGCCAAAATTCACCAGGGGAAGCTTTCTTT
TRBV20-1	TRBJ2-7	TRBD1	many	CSARAGTGSTYEQYF	TGCAGTGCTAGAGCCGGGACAGGGTCGACCTACGAGCAGTACTTC
TRBV29-1	TRBJ2-7	TRBD2	many	CSVGLADYEQYF	TGCAGCGTTGGGCTAGCGGACTACGAGCAGTACTTC
TRBV10-3	TRBJ2-7	.	many	CAIGTHTNYEQYF	TGTGCCATCGGGACCCACACCAACTACGAGCAGTACTTC
TRBV7-3	TRBJ2-3	TRBD2	.	CASSTGLAGTQYF	TGTGCCAGCAGCACCGGACTAGCGGGTACGCAGTATTTT
TRBV20-1	TRBJ2-3	.	.	CSARVSPVTDTQYF	TGCAGTGCTAGAGTCTCACCTGTGACAGATACGCAGTATTTT
TRBV7-2	TRBJ1-1	.	.	CASWGPDTEAFF	TGCGCATCATGGGGGCCGGACACTGAAGCTTTCTTT
TRBV6-5	TRBJ2-7	TRBD1	few	CASSAKMGQNNEQYF	TGTGCCAGCAGCGCTAAAATGGGACAGAACAACGAGCAGTACTTC
TRBV29-1	TRBJ2-7	TRBD2	many	CSVGKLADISYEQYF	TGCAGCGTTGGCAAGCTAGCGGATATTTCCTACGAGCAGTACTTC
TRBV7-2	TRBJ2-7	TRBD1	.	CASSLLGQGFEQYF	TGTGCCAGCAGCTTACTGGGACAGGGCTTCGAGCAGTACTTC
TRBV4-2	TRBJ1-2	TRBD1	.	CASSQTQGANYGYTF	TGTGCCAGCAGCCAAACTCAGGGGGCTAACTATGGCTACACCTTC
TRBV5-1	TRBJ1-2	.	few	CASSPGPVDYGYTF	TGCGCCAGCAGCCCGGGACCAGTCGATTATGGCTACACCTTC
TRBV24-1	TRBJ2-7	.	few	CATSDSRWAYQQYF	TGTGCCACCAGTGACTCCCGTTGGGCTTATCAGCAGTACTTC
TRBV5-5	TRBJ1-1	.	few	CASSINRGEAFF	TGTGCCAGCAGCATTAATCGGGGTGAAGCTTTCTTT
TRBV20-1	TRBJ2-1	.	few	CSASRAVTGYNEQFF	TGCAGTGCTAGTAGGGCAGTGACCGGTTACAATGAGCAGTTCTTC
TRBV4-3	TRBJ1-2	.	many	CASSQGVRNSNYGYTF	TGCGCCAGCAGCCAAGGGGTCCGAAATTCTAACTATGGCTACACCTTC
TRBV27	TRBJ1-1	.	few	CASSTIMNTEAFF	TGTGCCAGCAGCACAATTATGAACACTGAAGCTTTCTTT
TRBV6-1	TRBJ2-2	.	.	CASRELGGRTGELFF	TGTGCCAGCAGGGAGCTTGGGGGTCGAACCGGGGAGCTGTTTTTT
TRBV20-1	TRBJ2-3	.	few	CSAGAARTDADTQYF	TGCAGTGCTGGCGCGGCTAGGACGGACGCAGATACGCAGTATTTT
TRBV12-3/TRBV12-4	TRBJ1-6	.	.	CASTPIPNSPLHF	TGTGCCAGCACCCCGATTCCTAATTCACCCCTCCACTTT
TRBV20-1	TRBJ2-1	TRBD2	few	CSARDSRLAGDNEQFF	TGCAGTGCTAGAGATTCCCGACTAGCGGGAGACAATGAGCAGTTCTTC
TRBV10-3	TRBJ1-2	TRBD1	.	CAVAGTGGDGYTF	TGTGCCGTAGCCGGGACAGGGGGGGATGGCTACACCTTC
TRBV28	TRBJ2-3	TRBD2	.	CASSTSGRTDTQYF	TGTGCCAGCAGTACTTCCGGGAGGACAGATACGCAGTATTTT
TRBV27	TRBJ1-6	.	many	CASSLGRFSHNSPLHF	TGTGCCAGCAGCTTGGGACGTTTTAGCCATAATTCACCCCTCCACTTT
TRBV21-1	TRBJ1-5	.	.	CASSHPRPNGNQPQHF	TGTGCCAGCAGCCATCCCCGCCCGAATGGCAATCAGCCCCAGCATTTT
TRBV24-1	TRBJ2-1	.	.	CATSAPNEQFF	TGTGCCACCAGTGCCCCCAATGAGCAGTTCTTC
TRBV18	TRBJ1-1	TRBD1	once	CASSPLQGPEAFF	TGTGCCAGCTCACCATTACAGGGGCCTGAAGCTTTCTTT